This TCR beta chain comes out of a study of blood T cell repertoires in COVID-19 (dated by TCRdb to 2018 to 2020). General notes on the study: The collaborator samples originated in the United States, Italy and Spain and spanned the acute and convalescent phases of COVID-19. The material from the prospective study consisted of cDNA or gDNA derived from T cells, B-cell-depleted T cells, or PBMCs. Samples came from the ongoing ImmuneRACE study (first 160 participants) plus 1,254 subjects from 6 global collaborators. Subjects who had been exposed to COVID-19, were actively infected with it, or had recovered from it provided the deeply sampled blood TCRbeta repertoires that made up the dataset. Where HLA class I and class II types were available, the types were taken from metadata supplied by the sample provider, not from assay-based typing. The repertoires were released in a freely available public database meant as a resource for research on the immune response to SARS-CoV-2. A de-identified subject ID, COVID-19 status, age in years and sex were almost always included in the sample metadata.

Results and caveats for the whole study, not just this receptor: How much clinical and demographic metadata was included differed by source and by participant, and the metadata was provided uncurated.

The immunoSEQ Assay, a bias-controlled multiplex PCR, was used to amplify TCRbeta CDR3 regions from genomic DNA. Under the source paper's analysis protocol: Within the assay, amplification of reference gene primers was used to estimate how many nucleated cells each sample contained. To quantify the absolute abundance of each unique TCRbeta CDR3 rearrangement, sequence reads were collapsed and filtered. For each sample, productive Simpson clonality was calculated as the square root of Simpson's diversity index over productive rearrangements. Imported from immuneACCESS, the table was reduced by TCRdb to in-frame sequences with V and J called. These copies leave out some clones; in studies compared against another copy, an unresolved V gene accounts for under half, and the cause of the remainder is not known. For V, J and clone size, that table is used; D and trimming come from the DNA. The sample data list some 390,000 clones, and 80% to 90% of these were observed just once. Roughly 2% of the sample rests with the top ten.

On this clone: Which antigen it targets is not known. No qualities accompany the bases; no much larger clone lies one base away.

At one collaborating source in Seattle, patients were enrolled during active infection and were followed longitudinally through the course of disease. Whole blood was collected in K2EDTA tubes by collaborating institutions according to the institutions' own protocols. For TCRbeta analysis, collaborator samples were shipped as frozen whole blood, as isolated PBMCs, or as DNA extracted from either sample type. CDR1 and CDR2 (SGHNT, YYREEE) derive from the germline V gene (reference sequence). Trimming at the junction amounts to 0 bases on V and 7 bases on J, and the germline ends lie 13 bases apart. The CDR3, from cysteine to phenylalanine, totals 14 residues. CDR3 DNA only is kept here, 42 bases in frame from base 1.

The sequence links TRBV5-4 to TRBJ2-5, with TRBD1 tentatively as D gene (6 bases match). The sequence came from a woman aged 55-70 years with COVID-19, enrolled during active disease. Sequencing was performed on peripheral blood. The DNA reads as follows: TGTGCCAGCAGCTTGGATAGCGTGGGGGCGACCCAGTACTTC. It encodes CASSLDSVGATQYF.